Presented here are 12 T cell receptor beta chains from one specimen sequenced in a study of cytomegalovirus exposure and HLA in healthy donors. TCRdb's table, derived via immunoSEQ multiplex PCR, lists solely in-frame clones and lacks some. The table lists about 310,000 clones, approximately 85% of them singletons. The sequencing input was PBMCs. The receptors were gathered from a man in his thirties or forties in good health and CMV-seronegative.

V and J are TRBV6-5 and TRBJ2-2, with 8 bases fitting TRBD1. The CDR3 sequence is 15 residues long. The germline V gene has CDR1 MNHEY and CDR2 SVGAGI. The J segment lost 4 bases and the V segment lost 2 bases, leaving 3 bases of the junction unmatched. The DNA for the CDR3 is TGTGCCAGCAGTTACGGACAGGGAGGCACCGGGGAGCTGTTTTTT. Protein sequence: CASSYGQGGTGELFF.

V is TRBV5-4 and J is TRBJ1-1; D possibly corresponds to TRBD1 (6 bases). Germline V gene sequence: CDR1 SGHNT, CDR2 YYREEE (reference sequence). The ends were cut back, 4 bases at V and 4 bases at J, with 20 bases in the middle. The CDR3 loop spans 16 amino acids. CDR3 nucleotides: TGTGCCAGCAGCCCCCGCGATGCGGGGGCGCGCACTGAAGCTTTCTTT. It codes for CASSPRDAGARTEAFF.

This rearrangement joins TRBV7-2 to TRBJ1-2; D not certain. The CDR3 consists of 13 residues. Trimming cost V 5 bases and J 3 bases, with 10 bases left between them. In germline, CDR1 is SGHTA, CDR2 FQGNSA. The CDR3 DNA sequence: TGTGCCAGCAGCCCCTACCTCGACTATGGCTACACCTTC. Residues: CASSPYLDYGYTF.

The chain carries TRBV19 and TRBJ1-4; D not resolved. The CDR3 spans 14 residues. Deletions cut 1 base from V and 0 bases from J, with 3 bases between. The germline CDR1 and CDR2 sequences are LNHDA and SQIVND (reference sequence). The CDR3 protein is CASSIGATNEKLFF. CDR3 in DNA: TGTGCCAGTAGTATAGGAGCAACTAATGAAAAACTGTTTTTT.

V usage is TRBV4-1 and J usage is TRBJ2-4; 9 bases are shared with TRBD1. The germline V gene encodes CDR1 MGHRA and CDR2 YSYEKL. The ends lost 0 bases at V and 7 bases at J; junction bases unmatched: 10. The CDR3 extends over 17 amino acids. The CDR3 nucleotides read TGCGCCAGCAGCCAAGATACGGGACAGGGAGTCTTGAACATTCAGTACTTC. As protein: CASSQDTGQGVLNIQYF.

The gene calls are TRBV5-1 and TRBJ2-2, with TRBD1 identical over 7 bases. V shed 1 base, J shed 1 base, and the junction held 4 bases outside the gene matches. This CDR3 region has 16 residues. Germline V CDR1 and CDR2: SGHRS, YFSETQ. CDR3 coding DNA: TGCGCCAGCAGCTTGAGGACAGGAATGAACACCGGGGAGCTGTTTTTT. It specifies CASSLRTGMNTGELFF. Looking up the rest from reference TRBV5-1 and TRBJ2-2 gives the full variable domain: KAGVTQTPRYLIKTRGQQVTLSCSPISGHRSVSWYQQTPGQGLQFLFEYFSETQRNKGNFPGRFSGRQFSNSRSEMNVSTLELGDSALYLCASSLRTGMNTGELFFGEGSRLTVL.

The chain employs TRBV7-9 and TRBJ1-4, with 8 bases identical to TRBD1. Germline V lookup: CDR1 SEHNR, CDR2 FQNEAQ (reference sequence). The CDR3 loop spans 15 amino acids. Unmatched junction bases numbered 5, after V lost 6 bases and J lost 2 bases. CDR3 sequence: CASSSTGATNEKLFF. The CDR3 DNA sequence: TGTGCCAGCAGTTCGACAGGGGCCACTAATGAAAAACTGTTTTTT.

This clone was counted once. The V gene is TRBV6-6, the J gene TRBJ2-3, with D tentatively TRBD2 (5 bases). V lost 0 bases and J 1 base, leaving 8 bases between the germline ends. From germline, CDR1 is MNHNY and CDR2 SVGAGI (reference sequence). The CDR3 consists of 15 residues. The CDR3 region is CASSYSGGRTDTQYF. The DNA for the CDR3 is TGTGCCAGCAGTTACTCCGGAGGCCGCACAGATACGCAGTATTTT.

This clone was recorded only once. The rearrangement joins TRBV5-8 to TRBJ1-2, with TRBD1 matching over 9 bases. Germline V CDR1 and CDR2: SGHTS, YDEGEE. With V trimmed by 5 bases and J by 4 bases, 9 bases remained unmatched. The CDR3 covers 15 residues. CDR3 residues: CASSPGTGFPYGYTF. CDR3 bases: TGTGCCAGCAGTCCCGGGACAGGGTTTCCCTATGGCTACACCTTC.

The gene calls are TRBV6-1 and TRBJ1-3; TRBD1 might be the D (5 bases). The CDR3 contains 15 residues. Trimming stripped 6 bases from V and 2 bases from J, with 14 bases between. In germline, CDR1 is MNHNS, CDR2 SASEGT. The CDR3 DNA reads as TGTGCCAGCAGCCCTGCGGGGGGGACTGGAAACACCATATATTTT. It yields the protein CASSPAGGTGNTIYF.

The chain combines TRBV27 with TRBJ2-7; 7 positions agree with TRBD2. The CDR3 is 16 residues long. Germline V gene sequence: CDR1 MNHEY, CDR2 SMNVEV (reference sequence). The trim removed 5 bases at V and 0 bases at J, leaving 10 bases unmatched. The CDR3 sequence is CASSPSKASGSYEQYF. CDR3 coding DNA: TGTGCCAGCAGTCCCTCCAAGGCTAGCGGCTCCTACGAGCAGTACTTC.

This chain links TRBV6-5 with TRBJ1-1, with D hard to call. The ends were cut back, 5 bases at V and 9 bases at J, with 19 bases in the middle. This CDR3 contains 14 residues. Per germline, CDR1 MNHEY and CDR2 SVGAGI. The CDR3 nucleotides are TGTGCCAGCAGTAATATGGGCTCCGGGGTTAAAGCTTTCTTT. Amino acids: CASSNMGSGVKAFF.